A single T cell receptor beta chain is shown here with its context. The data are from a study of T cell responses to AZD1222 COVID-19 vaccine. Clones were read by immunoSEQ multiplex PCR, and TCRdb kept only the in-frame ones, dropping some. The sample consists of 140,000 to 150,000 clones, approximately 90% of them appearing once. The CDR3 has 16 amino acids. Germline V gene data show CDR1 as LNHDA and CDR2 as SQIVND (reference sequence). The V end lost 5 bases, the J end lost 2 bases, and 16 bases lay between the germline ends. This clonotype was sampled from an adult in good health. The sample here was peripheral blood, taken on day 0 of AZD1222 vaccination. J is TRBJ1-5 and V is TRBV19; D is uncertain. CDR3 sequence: CASSLTAVTGNQPQHF. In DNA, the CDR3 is TGTGCCAGTAGTCTCACGGCGGTTACGGGCAATCAGCCCCAGCATTTT.